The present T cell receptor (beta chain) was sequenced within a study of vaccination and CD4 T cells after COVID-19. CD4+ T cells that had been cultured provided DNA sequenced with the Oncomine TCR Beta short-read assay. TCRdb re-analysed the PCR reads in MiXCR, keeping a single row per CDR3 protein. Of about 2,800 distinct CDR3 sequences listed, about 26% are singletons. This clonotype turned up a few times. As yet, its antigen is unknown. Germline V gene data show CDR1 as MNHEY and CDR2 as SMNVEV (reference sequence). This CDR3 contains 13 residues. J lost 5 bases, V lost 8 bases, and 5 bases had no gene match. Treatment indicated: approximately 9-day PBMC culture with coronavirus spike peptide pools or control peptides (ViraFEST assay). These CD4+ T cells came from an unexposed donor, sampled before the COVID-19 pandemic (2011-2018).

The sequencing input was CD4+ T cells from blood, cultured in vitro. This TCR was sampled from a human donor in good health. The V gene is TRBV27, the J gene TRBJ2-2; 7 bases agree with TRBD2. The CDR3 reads CASGPGGTGELFF. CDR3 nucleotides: TGTGCCAGCGGGCCGGGGGGTACCGGGGAGCTGTTTTTT.